The following is a T cell receptor beta chain sequence with its context. The record originates from a study of T cell responses to AZD1222 COVID-19 vaccine. Sequenced by immunoSEQ multiplex PCR; TCRdb stores in-frame clones only, minus some. The sample shows approximately 140,000 clones, almost 95% of them seen only once. CDR3 size: 11 residues. Germline V lookup: CDR1 MNHEY, CDR2 SMNVEV (reference sequence). V lost 4 bases to trimming and J lost 5 bases, with 4 bases between them. The chain joins TRBV27 to TRBJ2-3; D not certain. The sample was peripheral blood, taken 28 days after the second AZD1222 dose. This sequence originates from an adult who received the AZD1222 COVID-19 vaccine. For the CDR3, the DNA is TGTGCCAGCAGTTCACAAGATACGCAGTATTTT. This encodes CASSSQDTQYF.